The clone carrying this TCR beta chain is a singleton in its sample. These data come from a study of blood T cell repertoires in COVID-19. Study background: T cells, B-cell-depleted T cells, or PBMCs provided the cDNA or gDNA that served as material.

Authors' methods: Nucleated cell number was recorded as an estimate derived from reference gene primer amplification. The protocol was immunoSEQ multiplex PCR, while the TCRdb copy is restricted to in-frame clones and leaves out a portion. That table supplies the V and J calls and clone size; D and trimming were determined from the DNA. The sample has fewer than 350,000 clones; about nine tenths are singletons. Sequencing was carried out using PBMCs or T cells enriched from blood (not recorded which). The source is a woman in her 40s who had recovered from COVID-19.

CDR3 sequence reads: CASSPGTGFSGNTIYF. The CDR3 DNA sequence: TGCGCCAGCAGCCCCGGGACAGGCTTCTCTGGAAACACCATATATTTT. The J gene is TRBJ1-3, the V gene TRBV5-1, with 8 bases matching TRBD1. CDR3 length equals 16 residues. J lost 0 bases, V lost 4 bases, and 6 bases had no gene match. Germline CDR1 SGHRS, CDR2 YFSETQ.